This TCR beta chain comes out of a study of blood T cell repertoires in COVID-19. This CDR3 has 14 residues. V dropped 7 bases and J dropped 2; count of bases not matched to a gene: 10. Per the germline V gene, CDR1 is GTSNPN and CDR2 is SVGIG (reference sequence). Assay: immunoSEQ multiplex PCR; the TCRdb copy retains only in-frame clones and omits some. This table has over 250,000 clones, roughly 86% appearing once. Two negative PCRs, clearance, or symptom resolution were required of recovered Cohort 3 donors. Sequenced: PBMCs or T cells enriched from blood (not recorded which). The chain is built from TRBV30 and TRBJ1-2; 7 nucleotides match TRBD1. The receptor comes from a woman aged 18-29 years who had recovered from COVID-19. Here the CDR3 reads CASRQGQNNYGYTF. The CDR3 DNA is TGTGCCTCAAGGCAGGGACAGAACAACTATGGCTACACCTTC. The variable domain in full, completed from reference TRBV30 and TRBJ1-2, reads SQTIHQWPATLVQPVGSPLSLECTVEGTSNPNLYWYRQAAGRGLQLLFYSVGIGQISSEVPQNLSASRPQDRQFILSSKKLLLSDSGFYLCASRQGQNNYGYTFGSGTRLTVV.